This is a list of T cell receptor beta chains from one sample in a study of blood T cells in healthy people across ages. MiXCR was run by TCRdb on the 5' RACE reads, yielding one entry per CDR3 protein. Among 800,000 to 900,000 distinct CDR3 sequences, roughly 60% were seen once, and the ten largest hold about 30%. Sequencing was performed on blood. These receptor sequences come from a man aged 25 to 40 in good health. Each CDR3 is given with its conserved first and last residue. D genes are given only for firm matches. Clone size appears in some rows only: once, few, many, or a class for an expanded clone.

size	V	J	D	CDR3	DNA
NA	TRBV29-1	TRBJ2-7	NA	CSVEERGSSYEQYF	TGCAGCGTTGAAGAAAGGGGATCGTCCTACGAGCAGTACTTC
NA	TRBV28	TRBJ2-1	TRBD2	CASTDTSGGSYNEQFF	TGTGCCAGCACCGATACCAGCGGGGGGTCGTACAATGAGCAGTTCTTC
NA	TRBV5-1	TRBJ2-5	NA	CASSFSDYSNQETQYF	TGCGCCAGCAGCTTCTCGGATTACTCAAACCAAGAGACCCAGTACTTC
NA	TRBV20-1	TRBJ1-5	NA	CSARDPLGDQPQHF	TGCAGTGCTAGGGACCCCCTGGGGGATCAGCCCCAGCATTTT
NA	TRBV6-5	TRBJ1-1	TRBD1	CASSYAGQAGTEAFF	TGTGCCAGCAGTTACGCTGGACAGGCTGGCACTGAAGCTTTCTTT
many	TRBV4-3	TRBJ1-2	NA	CASSRDGQLYGYTF	TGCGCCAGCAGCCGGGACGGCCAACTATATGGCTACACCTTC
NA	TRBV5-1	TRBJ2-5	NA	CASLRDLGETQYF	TGCGCCAGCCTCAGGGACCTAGGGGAGACCCAGTACTTC
NA	TRBV20-1	TRBJ1-6	TRBD1	CSAGGTGGNSPLHF	TGCAGTGCTGGCGGGACAGGGGGCAATTCACCCCTCCACTTT
NA	TRBV20-1	TRBJ1-1	NA	CSARGGRLNTEAFF	TGCAGTGCTAGAGGGGGACGGCTGAACACTGAAGCTTTCTTT
NA	TRBV9	TRBJ2-1	TRBD2	CASSETSGGTYNEQFF	TGTGCCAGCAGTGAGACCAGCGGGGGGACCTACAATGAGCAGTTCTTC
NA	TRBV28	TRBJ2-2	NA	CASSLIGGGTGELFF	TGTGCCAGCAGTTTAATAGGGGGAGGCACCGGGGAGCTGTTTTTT
many	TRBV6-2/TRBV6-3	TRBJ1-5	NA	CASKGGNQPQHF	TGTGCCAGCAAGGGGGGCAATCAGCCCCAGCATTTT
NA	TRBV12-3/TRBV12-4	TRBJ1-5	TRBD1	CASRAGTVNQPQHF	TGTGCCAGCAGGGCCGGGACAGTAAATCAGCCCCAGCATTTT
few	TRBV24-1	TRBJ2-3	NA	CATSDYAFGSPADTQYF	TGTGCCACCAGTGATTACGCTTTCGGGTCGCCGGCAGATACGCAGTATTTT
NA	TRBV14	TRBJ2-5	TRBD2	CASSQEGGLAGTRTQYF	TGTGCCAGCAGCCAAGAAGGGGGGCTAGCGGGTACCCGGACCCAGTACTTC
once	TRBV7-2	TRBJ1-6	NA	CASSLAPGLGDSPLHF	TGTGCCAGCAGCTTAGCACCGGGACTTGGGGATTCACCCCTCCACTTT
NA	TRBV12-3/TRBV12-4	TRBJ1-2	NA	CASSFLQVNYGYTF	TGTGCCAGCAGTTTTCTCCAGGTCAACTATGGCTACACCTTC
many	TRBV20-1	TRBJ2-3	NA	CSAPMGVLNTDTQYF	TGCAGTGCCCCCATGGGGGTACTGAACACAGATACGCAGTATTTT
few	TRBV6-5	TRBJ1-6	NA	CASSFLPTSPLFSYNSPLHF	TGTGCCAGCAGTTTCTTACCAACCTCCCCGCTATTCTCCTATAATTCACCCCTCCACTTT
few	TRBV5-5	TRBJ2-5	NA	CASSLVTGRETQYF	TGTGCCAGCAGCTTGGTCACAGGGAGGGAGACCCAGTACTTC
NA	TRBV28	TRBJ2-3	TRBD2	CASSSPGLAEGGTDTQYF	TGTGCCAGCAGTTCCCCGGGACTAGCGGAGGGGGGCACAGATACGCAGTATTTT
few	TRBV7-3	TRBJ2-1	TRBD2	CASSSNPGLAGSEQFF	TGTGCCAGCAGCTCTAACCCGGGACTAGCGGGGTCTGAGCAGTTCTTC
once	TRBV6-6	TRBJ2-5	NA	CASSYSWQGGPETQYF	TGTGCCAGCAGTTACTCTTGGCAGGGGGGCCCAGAGACCCAGTACTTC
NA	TRBV20-1	TRBJ2-1	TRBD2	CSARAGRGGDEQFF	TGCAGTGCTAGAGCGGGGAGGGGTGGGGATGAGCAGTTCTTC
NA	TRBV14	TRBJ2-1	TRBD2	CASSQRGSWGGEQFF	TGTGCCAGCAGCCAACGTGGATCATGGGGGGGTGAGCAGTTCTTC
once	TRBV20-1	TRBJ2-3	NA	CSAPRESTDTQYF	TGCAGTGCTCCCCGGGAGAGCACAGATACGCAGTATTTT
few	TRBV10-3	TRBJ2-7	TRBD2	CAISGGASGEAYEQYF	TGTGCCATCAGTGGGGGGGCTAGCGGGGAAGCCTACGAGCAGTACTTC
NA	TRBV27	TRBJ2-5	TRBD2	CASHGAGGQETQYF	TGTGCCAGCCACGGGGCGGGGGGGCAAGAGACCCAGTACTTC
NA	TRBV20-1	TRBJ2-7	TRBD2	CSAKSGASSYEQYF	TGCAGTGCTAAAAGCGGGGCGAGCTCCTACGAGCAGTACTTC
many	TRBV7-2	TRBJ2-3	TRBD2	CASSFDSGATDTQYF	TGTGCCAGCAGCTTCGATAGCGGGGCCACAGATACGCAGTATTTT
NA	TRBV20-1	TRBJ1-5	TRBD1	CSAARTGVSNQPQHF	TGCAGTGCTGCCCGGACAGGGGTTAGCAATCAGCCCCAGCATTTT
NA	TRBV2	TRBJ1-1	NA	CASSEGTSDFF	TGTGCCAGCAGTGAAGGGACTAGTGATTTCTTT
NA	TRBV6-6	TRBJ2-5	NA	CASERQVFDEQYF	TGTGCCAGCGAGAGACAGGTGTTTGATGAGCAGTACTTC
NA	TRBV7-9	TRBJ1-1	NA	CASRNQGGAFF	TGTGCCAGCAGAAATCAGGGTGGGGCTTTCTTT
NA	TRBV15	TRBJ2-3	TRBD2	CATSRGEGTQYF	TGTGCCACCAGCAGAGGGGAGGGTACGCAGTATTTT
NA	TRBV20-1	TRBJ1-2	TRBD1	CSAAGTANYGYTF	TGCAGTGCAGCGGGGACAGCTAACTATGGCTACACCTTC
NA	TRBV7-3	TRBJ2-5	NA	CASSATWADQETQYF	TGTGCCAGCAGCGCCACCTGGGCAGATCAAGAGACCCAGTACTTC
NA	TRBV20-1	TRBJ2-7	NA	CSATMTRGIYEQYF	TGCAGTGCTACCATGACGCGGGGAATCTACGAGCAGTACTTC
NA	TRBV14	TRBJ2-5	NA	CASSHRYQETQYF	TGTGCCAGCAGCCACAGGTACCAAGAGACCCAGTACTTC
NA	TRBV9	TRBJ2-1	TRBD2	CASSATRGAYNEQFF	TGTGCCAGCAGCGCCACCCGGGGGGCCTACAATGAGCAGTTCTTC
NA	TRBV28	TRBJ2-7	TRBD2	CASTGLLQEQYF	TGTGCCAGCACGGGACTACTACAAGAGCAGTACTTC
NA	TRBV6-2/TRBV6-3	TRBJ1-2	NA	CASSYSERLYGYTF	TGTGCCAGCAGTTACTCGGAACGGCTCTATGGCTACACCTTC
NA	TRBV7-2	TRBJ2-4	TRBD2	CASIPFRAGGPAKNIQYF	TGTGCCAGCATCCCCTTCCGGGCGGGGGGGCCGGCCAAAAACATTCAGTACTTC
many	TRBV20-1	TRBJ2-3	NA	CSAPGSSTDTQYF	TGCAGTGCTCCGGGCAGTAGCACAGATACGCAGTATTTT
few	TRBV7-6	TRBJ2-3	TRBD2	CASSKAGGPTDTQYF	TGTGCCAGCAGCAAAGCGGGGGGGCCTACAGATACGCAGTATTTT
NA	TRBV3-1	TRBJ1-2	TRBD1	CANSQPRTGNYGYTF	TGTGCCAACAGCCAACCTCGGACAGGAAACTATGGCTACACCTTC
NA	TRBV4-3	TRBJ1-2	NA	CASSQDRGKNGGYTF	TGCGCCAGCAGCCAAGACAGGGGAAAAAACGGCGGCTACACCTTC
few	TRBV14	TRBJ2-3	NA	CASSQAIPGRDTQYF	TGTGCCAGCAGCCAAGCAATCCCAGGACGGGATACGCAGTATTTT
once	TRBV4-2	TRBJ2-3	TRBD2	CASSQDRGGRYTQYF	TGTGCCAGCAGCCAAGATCGGGGGGGCAGGTATACGCAGTATTTT
NA	TRBV5-1	TRBJ2-5	NA	CASSSQGIQETQYF	TGCGCCAGCAGCTCCCAGGGGATCCAAGAGACCCAGTACTTC
few	TRBV5-1	TRBJ2-7	NA	CASSRGREPSSYEQYF	TGCGCCAGCAGCCGAGGACGGGAACCCAGCTCCTACGAGCAGTACTTC
NA	TRBV29-1	TRBJ2-1	NA	CSVEDPPAGARNEQFF	TGCAGCGTTGAAGATCCTCCGGCCGGCGCCCGCAATGAGCAGTTCTTC
few	TRBV4-3	TRBJ2-7	TRBD2	CASSQVIAGNYEQYF	TGCGCCAGCAGCCAAGTGATAGCGGGGAACTACGAGCAGTACTTC
NA	TRBV5-1	TRBJ2-1	TRBD2	CASSLVASGSNEQFF	TGCGCCAGCAGCTTGGTGGCTAGCGGTAGCAATGAGCAGTTCTTC